This T cell receptor beta chain was profiled in a study of human versus mouse CDR3 diversity and MHC coevolution. Study outcomes and limitations: Clonal inequality was lowest in most of the three human donors. Compared with mice, human CDR3s carried more deletions and insertions on average. About 1.6 million TCR beta clonotypes were estimated for humans, the largest repertoire.

Of note for this clone: Its antigen is undetermined.

Naive CD4 T cells were sorted as CD45RO-negative, CD62L-positive. The data were produced by immunoSEQ multiplex PCR, yet TCRdb's version contains in-frame clones alone and is incomplete. The sample records some 82,000 clones, 93% being singletons. What was sequenced was naive CD4+ T cells from blood. Regarding subset: CD45RO-negative CD62L-positive naive CD4 T cells. The sequence was obtained from a person aged 30 to 70 in good health.

The CDR3 DNA is TGTGCCAGCAGCTTTAGCCAGGGGTACGAGCAGTACTTC. It is translated as CASSFSQGYEQYF. The chain couples TRBV7-9 to TRBJ2-7; weak D call: TRBD1 (6 bases). V lost 3 bases to trimming and J lost 4 bases, with 10 bases between them. The CDR3 has 13 residues. From germline, CDR1 is SEHNR and CDR2 FQNEAQ (reference sequence). The whole variable domain, remainder taken from reference TRBV7-9 and TRBJ2-7, is DTGVSQNPRHKITKRGQNVTFRCDPISEHNRLYWYRQTLGQGPEFLTYFQNEAQLEKSRLLSDRFSAERPKGSFSTLEIQRTEQGDSAMYLCASSFSQGYEQYFGPGTRLTVT.